The clone carrying this T cell receptor (beta chain) qualifies as medium-sized (0.01 to 0.1%). The data were obtained in a study of OX40 agonist ivuxolimab in advanced cancers. In the study overall: Males comprised around four fifths of the group, whose mean age was approximately 60 years (range about 20 to 90). Patients with prior anti-PD-1, anti-PD-L1 or anti-CTLA-4 therapy were eligible; less than 50% had some.

Method: immunoSEQ multiplex PCR; TCRdb's copy keeps in-frame clones and lacks some. The sample lists about 23,000 clones; roughly 80% were seen once. Autoimmune disease history or systemic immunosuppression excluded patients. This sequence was found in an adult with an advanced solid tumor such as melanoma, head and neck, liver or kidney cancer. Sequencing used CD4+ or CD8+ T cells sorted from blood, obtained in a trial of the OX40 agonist ivuxolimab.

Here the CDR3 DNA reads TGCAGCGCCAAGGGGGGGGATTGGAACGAGCAGTACTTC. This gives the protein CSAKGGDWNEQYF. The rearrangement joins TRBV29-1 to TRBJ2-7; possibly TRBD2 for D (7 bases). Germline loops: CDR1 SQVTM, CDR2 ANQGSEA. The CDR3 spans 13 residues. V gave up 7 bases and J gave up 5 bases, with 18 bases separating them.